This TCR beta chain was captured in a study of T cell repertoires in cytomegalovirus infection. Study summary: CMV infection and matching HLA type were both indicated by public TCR beta signatures.

V was clipped by 6 bases and J by 2 bases, with 22 bases between them. The CDR3 is made up of 18 amino acids. This clonotype was seen many times. The antigen remains undetermined. Findings of the study overall: Cumulated frequencies of public TCR beta families served to identify carriers of CMV plus the relevant HLA. Ex vivo, HLA-C-restricted CMV-specific TCR beta clonotypes prevailed over the rest of the response.

Each CDR3 protein gets one entry after TCRdb re-called the reads with MiXCR. This table holds 300,000 to 400,000 distinct CDR3 sequences, 8% to 9.5% found once. This sequence joins TRBV12-3 or TRBV12-4 and TRBJ2-2; D may be TRBD2 (5 bases). Sequencing used PBMCs. This TCR was recovered from a human donor in good health (CMV status not recorded). Some clones in this sample may be carry-over from other donors' samples. The DNA for the CDR3 is TGTGCCAGCAGCAACCCCGGGGTGGTCTGGCGAAACACCGGGGAGCTGTTTTTT. This encodes CASSNPGVVWRNTGELFF.